This T cell receptor (beta chain) was sequenced in a study of blood T cell repertoires in COVID-19. Study summary: The United States, Italy and Spain provided the acute and convalescent COVID-19 samples.

Original processing methods: Scientists estimated how many nucleated cells there were by amplifying reference gene primers. Clones were read by immunoSEQ multiplex PCR, and TCRdb kept only the in-frame ones, dropping some. V, J and clone size are taken as reported in that table, and D and trimming were inferred from the DNA itself. The sample has around 130,000 clones; 90% are singletons. The TCR originated in a man aged 50-59 years with active COVID-19. Sequencing input: peripheral blood.

The CDR3 reads CASSLGLPMNTEAFF. The DNA for the CDR3 is TGTGCCAGCAGCTTAGGGCTCCCAATGAACACTGAAGCTTTCTTT. This chain connects TRBV11-3 to TRBJ1-1, with D hard to call. Germline CDR1 SGHNT, CDR2 YENEEA. Trimming pared 1 base from V and 0 bases from J, leaving 9 bases between. The CDR3 runs 15 residues.